These 16 T cell receptor beta chains originate from one sample sequenced in a study of control samples from healthy donors and cancer patients. The assay was immunoSEQ multiplex PCR, and TCRdb's table has in-frame clones only and misses some. Of about 100,000 clones in the sample, approximately 86% were seen once. The sequenced material came from blood. These receptors all come from a man aged 25-45 years in good health.

V is TRBV5-4 and J is TRBJ2-3; the D is unclear. The V end lost 5 bases, the J end lost 0 bases, and 10 bases lay between the germline ends. Germline V lookup: CDR1 SGHNT, CDR2 YYREEE (reference sequence). The CDR3 consists of 14 residues. The DNA for the CDR3 is TGTGCCAGCAGTGTTCTAGGTAGCACAGATACGCAGTATTTT. Protein product: CASSVLGSTDTQYF.

This clone is a singleton in its sample. This chain uses TRBV19 with TRBJ2-7, with 10 bases lining up with TRBD1. Trimming at V came to 6 bases and at J to 3 bases, leaving 11 bases not matched to a gene. CDR1 and CDR2 from the germline V gene are LNHDA and SQIVND (reference sequence). This CDR3 has 16 amino acids. The CDR3 bases are TGTGCCAGTAGCGCCCCAAAGGGACAGGGGAACTACGAGCAGTACTTC. This encodes CASSAPKGQGNYEQYF. Variable domain in full (rest from reference TRBV19 and TRBJ2-7): DGGITQSPKYLFRKEGQNVTLSCEQNLNHDAMYWYRQDPGQGLRLIYYSQIVNDFQKGDIAEGYSVSREKKESFPLTVTSAQKNPTAFYLCASSAPKGQGNYEQYFGPGTRLTVT.

This rearrangement joins TRBV11-2 to TRBJ1-6, with D perhaps matching TRBD1 (6 bases). The V gene's germline CDR1 is SGHAT and CDR2 FQNNGV. Trimming shortened V by 5 bases and J by 7 bases, and 18 bases separated the two germline ends. The CDR3 contains 16 residues. In DNA, the CDR3 is TGTGCCAGCAGCCGCCAGGGGCTTGGGGGGAATTCACCCCTCCACTTT. Translated: CASSRQGLGGNSPLHF.

V and J are TRBV2 and TRBJ2-5; unclear D gene. This CDR3 contains 11 residues. V lost 4 bases and J 3 bases, leaving 3 bases between the germline ends. The germline V gene encodes CDR1 SNHLY and CDR2 FYNNEI. CDR3 nucleotides: TGTGCCAGCAGTGTAAAAGAGACCCAGTACTTC. Its protein is CASSVKETQYF.

The CDR3 DNA is TGTGCCAGCAGCTTAGCGCGGAAGGGTAATGAAAAACTGTTTTTT. It codes for CASSLARKGNEKLFF. The rearrangement uses TRBV7-9 and TRBJ1-4; D gene unclear. This CDR3 comprises 15 residues. Germline V gives CDR1 SEHNR, CDR2 FQNEAQ (reference sequence). Trimming took 0 bases from V and 4 from J, leaving 9 bases between them.

The DNA of the CDR3 is TGTGCCACCAGTGATTGGGCTAGCGGGAGGGACACCGGGGAGCTGTTTTTT. It encodes CATSDWASGRDTGELFF. This chain joins TRBV24-1 and TRBJ2-2; 12 bases are shared with TRBD2. J lost 3 bases, V lost 2 bases, and 3 bases had no gene match. This CDR3 region has 17 residues. The germline gives CDR1 KGHDR, CDR2 SFDVKD.

The rearrangement links TRBV28 to TRBJ2-7, with D possibly TRBD2 on 6 matching bases. Between the trimmed V and J ends, which lost 7 bases and 6 bases, there was a span of 16 bases. The germline V gene encodes CDR1 MDHEN and CDR2 SYDVKM. This CDR3 spans 13 amino acids. The CDR3 DNA reads as TGTGCCAGCAACCCTCGTTTGGGGGGCGAGCAGTACTTC. This sequence encodes CASNPRLGGEQYF.

This rearrangement joins TRBV24-1 to TRBJ1-2, with a possible D match to TRBD1 (5 bases). The germline gives CDR1 KGHDR, CDR2 SFDVKD. The CDR3 contains 14 residues. With 5 bases removed from V and 1 base from J, the gap between germline ends came to 10 bases. CDR3 amino acids: CATSGGGSNYGYTF. CDR3 DNA sequence: TGTGCCACCAGTGGCGGGGGAAGTAACTATGGCTACACCTTC.

This chain links TRBV6-5 with TRBJ2-7; D is unresolved. Germline V lookup: CDR1 MNHEY, CDR2 SVGAGI. The CDR3 contains 14 residues. The germline V and J ends were trimmed by 6 bases and 0 bases, with 12 bases remaining between them. This CDR3 reads CASRPSFTSYEQYF. Here the CDR3 DNA reads TGTGCCAGCAGACCCTCCTTTACCTCCTACGAGCAGTACTTC.

The CDR3 nucleotides read TGCGCCAGCAGCTTGGACAGATCGAACACTGAAGCTTTCTTT. As protein: CASSLDRSNTEAFF. The gene calls are TRBV5-1 and TRBJ1-1; D not certain. The V end was cut by 0 bases, the J end by 1 base, with 7 bases between. The germline V gene encodes CDR1 SGHRS and CDR2 YFSETQ. This CDR3 has 14 residues.

The chain combines TRBV10-3 with TRBJ2-1; no reliable D call. The germline V and J ends were trimmed by 4 bases and 5 bases, with 12 bases remaining between them. Germline V gives CDR1 ENHRY, CDR2 SYGVKD. The CDR3 extends over 14 amino acids. Written as DNA, the CDR3 is TGTGCCATCAGTGTTTTGGGTGGCCACAATGAGCAGTTCTTC. Translated, it gives CAISVLGGHNEQFF.

This clone appeared a single time. The chain employs TRBV21-1 and TRBJ1-5. TRBV21-1 is a pseudogene segment. The CDR3 spans 14 residues. The CDR3 reads CASSKALNHQPQHF. CDR3 nucleotide sequence: TGTGCCAGCAGCAAAGCGCTTAATCATCAGCCCCAGCATTTT.

The rearrangement joins TRBV12-5 to TRBJ2-1; TRBD2 agrees at 8 bases. Per germline, CDR1 LGHNT and CDR2 FRNRAP. V lost 6 bases, J lost 7 bases, and 11 bases stayed unmatched. There are 15 residues in the CDR3. The CDR3 here is CASGPTGGRRNEQFF. In DNA form, the CDR3 reads TGTGCTAGTGGCCCTACGGGCGGGAGGAGGAATGAGCAGTTCTTC.

This clone was counted between two and nine times. The V gene is TRBV7-6, the J gene TRBJ2-7, with 9 bases matching TRBD2. In germline, CDR1 is SGHVS, CDR2 FNYEAQ. V lost 2 bases to trimming and J lost 7 bases; unmatched junction nucleotides: 15. The CDR3 extends over 17 amino acids. The CDR3 nucleotides read TGTGCCAGCAGCTTACTAGCGGGACCCCCGCTTTCGAGGGAGCAGTACTTC. Encoded protein: CASSLLAGPPLSREQYF.

The CDR3 DNA reads TGTGCCAGCAGTTTCGGCAGGTTTGTTACACCCCTCCACTTT. This sequence encodes CASSFGRFVTPLHF. The chain joins TRBV27 to TRBJ1-6; D unclear. The ends were cut back, 3 bases at V and 11 bases at J, with 14 bases in the middle. The CDR3 is made up of 14 amino acids. Germline CDR1 is MNHEY and CDR2 is SMNVEV (reference sequence).

The CDR3 loop reads CASSSNRDRGGTEAFF. CDR3 DNA sequence: TGCGCCAGCAGCTCCAACCGGGACAGGGGTGGCACTGAAGCTTTCTTT. The V gene is TRBV5-1, the J gene TRBJ1-1, with 10 bases that match TRBD1. CDR1 is SGHRS and CDR2 is YFSETQ in the germline V gene. CDR3 length equals 16 residues. The V gene end was trimmed by 3 bases and the J gene end by 4 bases; junction bases not matched to a gene: 9.